This TCR beta chain is from a study of cytomegalovirus exposure and HLA in healthy donors. General study results and limits: TCR beta chains associated with HLA were, in a later analysis, more clonally expanded than equally common others. Under in vitro conditions, three CMV-associated chains were confirmed as specific for CMV antigens. A later analysis associated 16,000 or so TCR beta sequences with HLA alleles at a 0.05 false discovery rate. Earlier analysis yielded a pattern in which most TCR beta V segments were productive about 87% or about 30% of the time.

The sample holds one count of this clone. Its target is not known. PCR involved 60 Vbeta and 13 Jbeta primers. Clones were read by immunoSEQ multiplex PCR, and TCRdb kept only the in-frame ones, dropping some. This table holds about 200,000 clones, 79% found once. The CDR3 loop spans 14 amino acids. The germline V and J ends were trimmed by 1 base and 7 bases, with 8 bases remaining between them. Looked up from germline, CDR1 is SGHTA and CDR2 is FQGNSA. The sequencing input was PBMCs. This clonotype was obtained from a girl aged 10 to 17 in good health and CMV-seropositive. V is TRBV7-2 and J is TRBJ1-6, with D unclear. The CDR3 spells CASSLEQKNSPLHF. DNA of the CDR3: TGTGCCAGCAGCTTAGAACAGAAAAATTCACCCCTCCACTTT. Full variable domain (missing parts from reference TRBV7-2 and TRBJ1-6): GAGVSQSPSNKVTEKGKDVELRCDPISGHTALYWYRQSLGQGLEFLIYFQGNSAPDKSGLPSDRFSAERTGGSVSTLTIQRTQQEDSAVYLCASSLEQKNSPLHFGNGTRLTVT.